Below are 18 T cell receptor beta chains sequenced from a single sample in a study of low-dose radiotherapy and immunotherapy resistance in tumors (dated by TCRdb to the early 2020s). Sequencing instrument: Illumina HiSeq 2500. An approximately 20-cycle PCR with Phusion amplified the TCRs, pairing a constant-region primer with the adapter that was attached to the V primers. The raw public reads went through TCRdb reprocessing: fastp at Q25, MiXCR clone calling, in-frame beta chains kept. Records with the same CDR3 protein are collapsed into one entry carrying the most frequent genes and DNA. The sample data list around 57,000 distinct CDR3 sequences, and approximately 31% of these were observed just once. Jointly, the top ten make up 8% to 9% of the sample. The time point label for this specimen denotes: after trial treatment. The treatment or condition label on this specimen signifies: LDRT plus nivolumab, ipilimumab, low-dose cyclophosphamide and aspirin (RACIN trial).

Specimen: PBMCs, collected after low-dose radiotherapy plus immunotherapy. These receptors all stem from a male donor with rectosigmoid adenocarcinoma.

The rearrangement joins TRBV6-2 or TRBV6-3 to TRBJ2-7; the D is unclear. V dropped 5 bases and J dropped 2 bases, with 10 bases sitting between them. The CDR3 consists of 13 residues. The germline CDR1 and CDR2 sequences are MNHEY and SVGEGT. CDR3 residues: CASSVGGPYEQYF. The DNA of the CDR3 is TGTGCCAGCAGTGTTGGCGGACCCTACGAGCAGTACTTC.

The rearrangement uses TRBV2 and TRBJ2-1, with D unclear. The germline V gene encodes CDR1 SNHLY and CDR2 FYNNEI. Trimming pared 6 bases from V and 5 bases from J, leaving 14 bases between. This CDR3 contains 14 residues. The CDR3 DNA reads as TGTGCCAGCAGCGATCAGATGGGGAACAATGAGCAGTTCTTC. Translating it yields CASSDQMGNNEQFF.

This clonotype was seen ten or more times. V and J are TRBV6-6 and TRBJ2-7; D is possibly TRBD2 (5 bases). CDR3 length equals 15 residues. CDR1 MNHNY and CDR2 SVGAGI come from the germline V gene (reference sequence). The V end was cut by 6 bases, the J end by 3 bases, with 18 bases between. The CDR3 reads CASRGGFLGGYEQYF. For the CDR3, the DNA is TGTGCCAGCAGAGGAGGATTTTTAGGTGGCTACGAGCAGTACTTC.

The chain joins TRBV28 to TRBJ2-7; D gene ambiguous. Trimming stripped 2 bases from V and 1 base from J, with 12 bases between. Germline loops: CDR1 MDHEN, CDR2 SYDVKM. CDR3 size: 15 residues. CDR3 protein: CASSLDLGSSYEQYF. In DNA, the CDR3 is TGTGCCAGCAGTTTAGATTTAGGGTCTTCCTACGAGCAGTACTTC.

This clonotype was picked up a small number of times. The chain carries TRBV5-6 and TRBJ2-1; possible D gene TRBD1, 6 bases. V was clipped by 0 bases and J by 2 bases, with 12 bases between them. Germline CDR1 is SGHDT and CDR2 is YYEEEE. This CDR3 is built from 16 residues. The CDR3 nucleotides read TGTGCCAGCAGCTTGGGTCAGGGGTCCCCCTACAATGAGCAGTTCTTC. This encodes CASSLGQGSPYNEQFF. The entire variable domain, with the rest obtained from reference TRBV5-6 and TRBJ2-1, is as follows: DAGVTQSPTHLIKTRGQQVTLRCSPKSGHDTVSWYQQALGQGPQFIFQYYEEEERQRGNFPDRFSGHQFPNYSSELNVNALLLGDSALYLCASSLGQGSPYNEQFFGPGTRLTVL.

A note on this clonotype: A far larger clone is just one base off, so this is likely a read error. V gene TRBV18 combines with J gene TRBJ2-7; the match to TRBD1 covers 9 bases. Germline CDR1 reads KGHSH; CDR2 reads LQKENI. This CDR3 spans 19 amino acids. V was pared by 1 base and J by 7 bases, with 20 bases of the junction left unmatched. DNA of the CDR3: TGTGCCAGCTCACCACTTGGGACAGGGCCCGGGAGCTCCTACAATGAGCAGTACTTC. Protein sequence: CASSPLGTGPGSSYNEQYF.

This clonotype was counted between two and nine times. The CDR3 DNA reads TGTGCCAGCAGCCCAAGACAGGGGGGCGCCAATACGCAGTATTTT. As protein: CASSPRQGGANTQYF. The gene calls are TRBV5-4 and TRBJ2-3; 9 bases map to TRBD1. Germline CDR1 reads SGHNT; CDR2 reads YYREEE (reference sequence). There are 15 residues in the CDR3. With V trimmed by 4 bases and J by 7 bases, 10 bases remained unmatched. Full variable domain (rest looked up from reference TRBV5-4 and TRBJ2-3): ETGVTQSPTHLIKTRGQQVTLRCSSQSGHNTVSWYQQALGQGPQFIFQYYREEENGRGNFPPRFSGLQFPNYSSELNVNALELDDSALYLCASSPRQGGANTQYFGPGTRLTVL.

The J gene is TRBJ2-5, the V gene TRBV12-3 or TRBV12-4, with D maybe TRBD2 (6 bases). There are 14 residues in the CDR3. V lost 5 bases to trimming and J lost 4 bases, with 14 bases between them. In nucleotides, the CDR3 is TGTGCCAGCAGTCCACTCGCGGGGCTAGAGACCCAGTACTTC. Its protein is CASSPLAGLETQYF.

This clonotype was detected many times. The chain carries TRBV5-4 and TRBJ2-5; 12 bases align to TRBD2. The CDR3 spans 16 residues. Germline CDR1 reads SGHNT; CDR2 reads YYREEE (reference sequence). V was pared by 0 bases and J by 1 base, with 1 base of the junction left unmatched. This CDR3 is CASSLGLAGVQETQYF. The CDR3 nucleotides read TGTGCCAGCAGCTTGGGACTAGCGGGGGTCCAAGAGACCCAGTACTTC.

Ten or more counts support this clonotype. J is TRBJ2-7 and V is TRBV3-1; perhaps TRBD1 as D (5 bases). The CDR3 is 16 amino acids. Germline CDR1 and CDR2: LGHDT and YNNKEL (reference sequence). V lost 4 bases and J 2 bases, leaving 18 bases between the germline ends. CDR3 bases: TGTGCCAGCAGCCCAAGAGGTCAGGGCTTAACCTACGAGCAGTACTTC. Translation gives CASSPRGQGLTYEQYF.

This clonotype has a count of ten or more. CDR3 protein: CASSQESTEAFF. The CDR3 DNA is TGTGCCAGCAGCCAAGAGAGCACTGAAGCTTTCTTT. This sequence joins TRBV3-1 and TRBJ1-1; D is uncertain. This CDR3 has 12 amino acids. The ends were cut back, 0 bases at V and 4 bases at J, with 3 bases in the middle. Germline CDR1 reads LGHDT; CDR2 reads YNNKEL (reference sequence).

This clonotype appeared many times. The chain couples TRBV19 to TRBJ1-5, with D tentatively TRBD1 (5 bases). Trimming removed 4 bases at V and 4 bases at J, with 11 bases between. This CDR3 has 14 amino acids. Germline-derived CDR1 and CDR2 are LNHDA and SQIVND (reference sequence). The CDR3 DNA follows: TGTGCCAGTAGTACTCCCCAGGGAAATCAGCCCCAGCATTTT. This translates into CASSTPQGNQPQHF.

This clonotype is labeled as medium-sized. The V gene is TRBV28, the J gene TRBJ1-6; D is unclear. Germline CDR1 reads MDHEN; CDR2 reads SYDVKM. The CDR3 spans 13 residues. Trimming cost V 4 bases and J 7 bases, with 8 bases left between them. The CDR3 loop reads CASSSRNNSPLHF. The CDR3 region has the DNA TGTGCCAGCAGTTCCCGGAACAATTCACCCCTCCACTTT.

As regards this clonotype: A far larger clone is off by one base, so a read error is likely. The chain has TRBV3-1 and TRBJ2-7; 9 bases fit TRBD2. J lost 7 bases, V lost 4 bases, and 20 bases had no gene match. Germline V CDR1 and CDR2: LGHDT, YNNKEL (reference sequence). The CDR3 sequence is 18 residues long. The CDR3 sequence: CASSPAGVAGGPDKEQYF. DNA for the CDR3: TGTGCCAGCAGCCCTGCTGGCGTGGCGGGGGGGCCTGATAAAGAGCAGTACTTC.

Comment on this clonotype: The junction departs from germline at one end; a sequencing error may be responsible. This chain links TRBV6-2 or TRBV6-3 with TRBJ2-6; a weak D match, TRBD1 (5 bases). Per germline, CDR1 MNHEY and CDR2 SVGEGT. CDR3 length: 15 residues. In DNA form, the CDR3 reads TGTGCCAGCAGTTACCAGAGCTCTGGGGCCAACGTCCTGGCTTTC. Encoded protein: CASSYQSSGANVLAF.

The V gene is TRBV25-1, the J gene TRBJ2-1, with TRBD2 matching 9 bases. The germline gives CDR1 MGHDK, CDR2 SYGVNS. The ends lost 4 bases at V and 14 bases at J; junction bases unmatched: 12. There are 14 residues in the CDR3. The CDR3 DNA follows: TGTGCCAGCAGTGGATTAGCGGGGGTTAATGTAAAGTTCTTC. Its translation: CASSGLAGVNVKFF.

This clonotype has more than one count but fewer than ten. The genes are TRBV27 and TRBJ2-7, with D maybe TRBD2 (5 bases). The V end lost 3 bases, the J end lost 2 bases, and 11 bases lay between the germline ends. Per the germline V gene, CDR1 is MNHEY and CDR2 is SMNVEV (reference sequence). The CDR3 spans 14 residues. CDR3 amino acids: CASSLQRLAYEQYF. CDR3 bases: TGTGCCAGCAGTTTGCAGCGGCTAGCCTACGAGCAGTACTTC.

This clonotype was seen at least ten times. The chain recombines TRBV5-1 with TRBJ2-7; D gene uncertain. The CDR3 is made up of 15 amino acids. The germline gives CDR1 SGHRS, CDR2 YFSETQ. The germline V and J ends were trimmed by 5 bases and 4 bases, with 19 bases remaining between them. CDR3 sequence: CASRRVTQTGYEQYF. In DNA form, the CDR3 reads TGCGCCAGCAGACGGGTGACTCAGACCGGTTACGAGCAGTACTTC.